The 2 T cell receptor beta chains reported below all come from one sample, sequenced in a study of identical twins. TCRdb reprocessed the 5' RACE reads via MiXCR and lists one record per CDR3 protein. This table holds about 530,000 distinct CDR3 sequences, 20% to 25% found once. The same data also went into a second study, on yellow fever vaccine responses in identical twins.

The sample consisted of CD4+ T cells sorted from blood. The receptors derive from a woman aged 18-30 years in good health.

The chain is built from TRBV7-9 and TRBJ2-7; no firm D call. The CDR3 covers 13 residues. V lost 2 bases to trimming and J lost 7 bases, with 12 bases between them. CDR1 is SEHNR, CDR2 FQNEAQ, per germline (reference sequence). The CDR3 bases are TGTGCCAGCAGCTTAACGTCGGTGGCGGAGCAGTACTTC. Translation gives CASSLTSVAEQYF.

The V and J genes are TRBV7-3 and TRBJ2-2; the D gene is possibly TRBD1 (7 bases). The CDR3 length is 16 residues. The germline V gene has CDR1 SGHTA and CDR2 FQGTGA. V lost 2 bases and J lost 4, with 14 bases in between. The CDR3 is CASSLGQGGSTGELFF. DNA for the CDR3: TGTGCCAGCAGCTTAGGCCAGGGGGGAAGCACCGGGGAGCTGTTTTTT.